This T cell receptor (beta chain) was found in a study of control samples from healthy donors and cancer patients. Sequenced by immunoSEQ multiplex PCR; TCRdb stores in-frame clones only, minus some. The table has more than 70,000 clones, about 89% seen once. V lost 2 bases, J lost 0 bases, and 11 bases lay in between. This CDR3 has 16 residues. Germline V CDR1 and CDR2: LGHNA, YNFKEQ. This clonotype was sampled from a woman aged 25 to 39 in good health. The material sequenced was blood. The chain carries TRBV4-2 and TRBJ2-1; no clear D. DNA for the CDR3: TGTGCCAGCAGCCAACTTGCACTCCACTCCTACAATGAGCAGTTCTTC. This sequence encodes CASSQLALHSYNEQFF.